One sample yielded the 6 T cell receptor beta chains listed below, sequenced in a study of a mutant IDH1 vaccine in newly diagnosed glioma. Some clones are missing from TCRdb's copy, which holds only in-frame ones; the method was immunoSEQ multiplex PCR. The sample shows some 62,000 clones, over 80% of them seen only once. Time point: week 47, end of study. Every single dose of the vaccine, 300 ug of mutant IDH1 20-mer peptide, came with topical imiquimod. Their recognized antigens are unknown. Sequenced here: PBMCs, sampled from a glioma patient whose treatment included an IDH1 peptide vaccine. These receptors were collected from a man aged 25 to 45 with glioma.

The table lists this clone with a count of one. V usage is TRBV5-4 and J usage is TRBJ2-3; the D is unclear. This CDR3 comprises 15 residues. V lost 0 bases, J lost 1 base, and 9 bases lay in between. Germline loops: CDR1 SGHNT, CDR2 YYREEE (reference sequence). CDR3 residues: CASSLDGRGTDTQYF. CDR3 sequence (DNA): TGTGCCAGCAGCTTGGACGGCCGCGGCACAGATACGCAGTATTTT.

The chain carries TRBV6-4 and TRBJ1-6; the D is unclear. This CDR3 is built from 15 residues. Germline V gene data show CDR1 as MRHNA and CDR2 as SNTAGT. Deletions cut 4 bases from V and 0 bases from J, with 7 bases between. CDR3: CASSVTLSYNSPLHF. Written as DNA, the CDR3 is TGTGCCAGCAGTGTGACACTCTCCTATAATTCACCCCTCCACTTT.

This clone came up a few times. The chain links TRBV18 to TRBJ2-5; D gene ambiguous. CDR3 size: 12 residues. The V gene lost 3 bases and the J gene lost 0 bases, with 2 bases spanning the gap. Germline assignment: CDR1 KGHSH and CDR2 LQKENI. The CDR3 coding sequence is TGTGCCAGCTCACCTTACCAAGAGACCCAGTACTTC. Its translation is CASSPYQETQYF.

This clone was observed a few times. J is TRBJ1-5 and V is TRBV2; the D is unclear. CDR1 and CDR2 from the germline V gene are SNHLY and FYNNEI. Trimming removed 1 base at V and 0 bases at J, with 10 bases between. The CDR3 contains 16 residues. CDR3 sequence: CASSEVTPYSNQPQHF. The CDR3 bases are TGTGCCAGCAGTGAAGTGACACCATATAGCAATCAGCCCCAGCATTTT.

The CDR3 nucleotides read TGTGCCAGCAGCCAACTTGGGGGCAGGGTCTCTGGGCAGTACTTC. Protein: CASSQLGGRVSGQYF. The genes are TRBV14 and TRBJ2-7; TRBD1 is a possible D gene (6 bases). V was clipped by 2 bases and J by 9 bases, with 20 bases between them. Germline lookup yields CDR1 SGHDN and CDR2 FVKESK. The CDR3 contains 15 residues.

The chain links TRBV5-1 to TRBJ2-5; 11 bases are shared with TRBD2. This CDR3 is built from 15 residues. V lost 4 bases to trimming and J lost 5 bases; unmatched junction nucleotides: 7. Per the germline V gene, CDR1 is SGHRS and CDR2 is YFSETQ. CDR3 coding DNA: TGCGCCAGCAGCGTAGCGGGGGGGCCGGGTGAGACCCAGTACTTC. It is translated as CASSVAGGPGETQYF. Complete variable domain (other parts from reference TRBV5-1 and TRBJ2-5): KAGVTQTPRYLIKTRGQQVTLSCSPISGHRSVSWYQQTPGQGLQFLFEYFSETQRNKGNFPGRFSGRQFSNSRSEMNVSTLELGDSALYLCASSVAGGPGETQYFGPGTRLLVL.